Listed here are 27 T cell receptor beta chains from one sample, sequenced in a study of Ad26.COV2.S vaccination and SARS-CoV-2 variants. Data came from immunoSEQ multiplex PCR; TCRdb stores just in-frame clones and leaves some out. This repertoire shows hundreds of thousands of clones, nearly 90% found once; its top ten account for about 2.5%. Treatment: roughly 19 received Ad26.COV2.S at low or high dose, single or two shots; about 5 received placebo; per-sample allocation not given. Sampling took place 63 days after the first vaccine or placebo injection. The sequenced sample was peripheral blood, obtained in a trial of Ad26.COV2.S vaccine versus placebo. The receptors here all came from a person between 18 and 59 years old who received the Ad26.COV2.S COVID-19 vaccine or a placebo.

The V and J genes are TRBV27 and TRBJ1-6; TRBD1 aligns across 11 bases. Germline V gene data show CDR1 as MNHEY and CDR2 as SMNVEV (reference sequence). The junction had 4 bases not matched to a gene; V was cut back by 6 bases and J by 9 bases. The CDR3 covers 14 residues. The CDR3 protein is CASRRTGGSSPLHF. CDR3 nucleotide sequence: TGTGCCAGCAGACGGACAGGGGGCAGTTCACCCCTCCACTTT.

The genes are TRBV11-2 and TRBJ1-3, with no clear D. The V gene's germline CDR1 is SGHAT and CDR2 FQNNGV. This CDR3 is built from 14 residues. V was trimmed by 5 bases and J by 5 bases, leaving 13 bases between them. In DNA form, the CDR3 reads TGTGCCAGCAGCCCGGGCCGGGGAAGAAACACCATATATTTT. Protein sequence: CASSPGRGRNTIYF.

The chain joins TRBV5-6 to TRBJ2-7; 7 bases line up with TRBD2. The CDR3 is 15 amino acids. Germline loops: CDR1 SGHDT, CDR2 YYEEEE. J lost 2 bases, V lost 2 bases, and 7 bases had no gene match. CDR3 in amino acids: CASSLREGLPYEQYV. CDR3 nucleotides: TGTGCCAGCAGCTTAAGGGAGGGGCTGCCCTACGAGCAGTACGTC.

The chain combines TRBV9 with TRBJ2-2; no clear D. The V gene's germline CDR1 is SGDLS and CDR2 YYNGEE. The length of the CDR3 is 12 residues. V shed 0 bases and J shed 4 bases, with 1 base lying between them. The CDR3 DNA follows: TGTGCCAGCAGCGTAGTCACCGGGGAGCTGTTTTTT. Translated, it gives CASSVVTGELFF. The whole variable domain, filled in from reference TRBV9 and TRBJ2-2, reads DSGVTQTPKHLITATGQRVTLRCSPRSGDLSVYWYQQSLDQGLQFLIQYYNGEERAKGNILERFSAQQFPDLHSELNLSSLELGDSALYFCASSVVTGELFFGEGSRLTVL.

The chain is built from TRBV10-3 and TRBJ2-2, with TRBD1 matching over 7 bases. CDR1 and CDR2 (germline): ENHRY, SYGVKD. There are 17 residues in the CDR3. The V and J ends lost 3 bases and 3 bases, in that order; junction bases with no gene match: 10. In DNA, the CDR3 is TGTGCCATCAGTGACAATTCACGGGACAGCTACACCGGGGAGCTGTTTTTT. Its translation: CAISDNSRDSYTGELFF.

A single count supports this clone. The chain has TRBV14 and TRBJ2-3, with 7 bases aligning to TRBD2. This CDR3 spans 16 amino acids. The V gene's germline CDR1 is SGHDN and CDR2 FVKESK. The ends lost 1 base at V and 0 bases at J; junction bases unmatched: 4. The CDR3 loop reads CASSQVLAASTDTQYF. CDR3 DNA: TGTGCCAGCAGCCAAGTTCTAGCGGCTAGCACAGATACGCAGTATTTT.

The chain couples TRBV5-1 to TRBJ2-3; D unclear. V was shortened by 2 bases and J by 3 bases, with 13 bases between the two germline ends. This CDR3 comprises 15 residues. Germline-derived CDR1 and CDR2 are SGHRS and YFSETQ. In DNA, the CDR3 is TGCGCCAGCAGCTTAAAATCGAGTGGAACAGATACGCAGTATTTT. It specifies CASSLKSSGTDTQYF.

This clone occurred once. The chain couples TRBV5-6 to TRBJ2-2, with 14 bases fitting TRBD2. V lost 3 bases and J lost 7; bases outside the gene matches: 5. This CDR3 contains 16 residues. Per the germline V gene, CDR1 is SGHDT and CDR2 is YYEEEE. In DNA, the CDR3 is TGTGCCAGCAGCTCCGGGACTAGCGGGGGAGTCGGGGAGCTGTTTTTT. The encoded protein is CASSSGTSGGVGELFF.

V usage is TRBV29-1 and J usage is TRBJ2-1; TRBD2 aligns across 8 bases. The CDR3 consists of 13 residues. Losses at the gene ends were 2 bases for V and 6 bases for J; bases not matched to a gene: 3. Looked up from germline, CDR1 is SQVTM and CDR2 is ANQGSEA. CDR3 DNA: TGCAGCGTTGAATTCGGGGGGGGCAATGAGCAGTTCTTC. Translating it yields CSVEFGGGNEQFF.

The chain couples TRBV28 to TRBJ2-7, with D uncertain. Trimming removed 1 base at V and 2 bases at J, with 9 bases between. Germline CDR1 reads MDHEN; CDR2 reads SYDVKM. CDR3 length: 14 residues. The CDR3 DNA sequence: TGTGCCAGCAGTTTATCGGGTAGTCCCTACGAGCAGTACTTC. Residues: CASSLSGSPYEQYF.

This clone was seen a handful of times. This sequence joins TRBV6-6 and TRBJ1-2, with D unclear. There are 11 residues in the CDR3. V was clipped by 5 bases and J by 4 bases, with 5 bases between them. The germline V gene has CDR1 MNHNY and CDR2 SVGAGI (reference sequence). For the CDR3, the DNA is TGTGCCAGCAGTCAAATCTATGGCTACACCTTC. Its translation is CASSQIYGYTF.

The chain links TRBV6-5 to TRBJ2-4; D is unresolved. Germline values: CDR1 MNHEY, CDR2 SVGAGI. Trimming removed 0 bases from V and 9 bases from J, with 12 bases in between. The CDR3 extends over 14 amino acids. The CDR3 DNA reads TGTGCCAGCAGTTACTCGAGAACGGGCGGCATTCAGTACTTC. It yields the protein CASSYSRTGGIQYF.

The V and J genes are TRBV5-1 and TRBJ1-2; D gene ambiguous. The V end lost 2 bases, the J end lost 4 bases, and 12 bases lay between the germline ends. The CDR3 extends over 14 amino acids. The germline V gene has CDR1 SGHRS and CDR2 YFSETQ. CDR3 in DNA: TGCGCCAGCAGCTTTCGACCGCTTGGCTATGGCTACACCTTC. As protein: CASSFRPLGYGYTF.

The chain has TRBV30 and TRBJ1-2; D uncertain. The CDR3 is made up of 13 amino acids. Germline V gives CDR1 GTSNPN, CDR2 SVGIG (reference sequence). Trimming left V 2 bases short and J 0 bases short, with 7 bases between. The CDR3 loop is CAWSKGSNYGYTF. Written as DNA, the CDR3 is TGTGCCTGGAGTAAGGGATCTAACTATGGCTACACCTTC.

This clone showed up just once. The chain couples TRBV7-9 to TRBJ2-1; TRBD2 matches at 9 bases. Unmatched junction bases numbered 15, after V lost 6 bases and J lost 6 bases. Germline assignment: CDR1 SEHNR and CDR2 FQNEAQ (reference sequence). The CDR3 has 17 residues. Here the CDR3 DNA reads TGTGCCAGCAGGCCTAGCGGGATCGCAAGATCATCCAATGAGCAGTTCTTC. Amino acids: CASRPSGIARSSNEQFF.

The chain recombines TRBV18 with TRBJ1-2; D gene ambiguous. Germline V gives CDR1 KGHSH, CDR2 LQKENI. Trimming removed 6 bases at V and 4 bases at J, with 6 bases between. CDR3 size: 11 residues. CDR3 sequence (DNA): TGTGCCAGCTCCAGTGGCTATGGCTACACCTTC. Amino acids: CASSSGYGYTF.

The chain employs TRBV29-1 and TRBJ2-1; 15 nucleotides agree with TRBD2. From germline, CDR1 is SQVTM and CDR2 ANQGSEA. Germline trimming cut 5 bases from V and 5 bases from J; bases unmatched to any gene: 4. CDR3 length: 15 residues. The CDR3 loop is CSVTGLAGGNNEQFF. CDR3 coding DNA: TGCAGCGTTACGGGACTAGCGGGGGGAAACAATGAGCAGTTCTTC.

The chain carries TRBV4-3 and TRBJ2-2; 8 bases fit TRBD1. The germline gives CDR1 LGHNA, CDR2 YSLEER. J lost 4 bases, V lost 4 bases, and 14 bases had no gene match. The CDR3 extends over 18 amino acids. As DNA, the CDR3 is TGCGCCAGCAGCCCCCTATCCTTCGGACAGGGCGGCACCGGGGAGCTGTTTTTT. Translation: CASSPLSFGQGGTGELFF.

V is TRBV9 and J is TRBJ1-2; 8 bases line up with TRBD1. V shed 5 bases and J 3 bases; nucleotides not matched to a gene: 6. CDR1 is SGDLS and CDR2 is YYNGEE in the germline V gene. CDR3 length: 14 amino acids. The CDR3 loop is CASSVGQDYYGYTF. CDR3 nucleotide sequence: TGTGCCAGCAGTGTGGGACAGGACTACTATGGCTACACCTTC.

This clone was seen once. This chain links TRBV7-9 with TRBJ1-1; TRBD1 agrees at 7 bases. The CDR3 extends over 16 amino acids. V dropped 2 bases and J dropped 4; count of bases not matched to a gene: 10. CDR1 and CDR2 (germline): SEHNR, FQNEAQ (reference sequence). This CDR3 is CASSLFSQGETTEAFF. DNA of the CDR3: TGTGCCAGCAGCTTATTTTCTCAGGGGGAAACCACTGAAGCTTTCTTT. The complete variable domain, with remaining parts taken from reference TRBV7-9 and TRBJ1-1, reads DTGVSQNPRHKITKRGQNVTFRCDPISEHNRLYWYRQTLGQGPEFLTYFQNEAQLEKSRLLSDRFSAERPKGSFSTLEIQRTEQGDSAMYLCASSLFSQGETTEAFFGQGTRLTVV.

The V and J genes are TRBV2 and TRBJ2-3, with D perhaps matching TRBD1 or TRBD2 (6 bases each). The V gene's germline CDR1 is SNHLY and CDR2 FYNNEI. The length of the CDR3 is 14 residues. The germline V and J ends were trimmed by 9 bases and 1 base, with 14 bases remaining between them. The CDR3 reads CARGGPSGTDTQYF. The CDR3 nucleotides read TGTGCCAGAGGGGGGCCTAGCGGCACAGATACGCAGTATTTT.

The CDR3 nucleotides are TGTGCCAGCAGCCCCTTAGCGGGAGGGGATGAGCAGTTCTTC. This encodes CASSPLAGGDEQFF. V and J are TRBV9 and TRBJ2-1, with 11 bases matching TRBD2. CDR1 SGDLS and CDR2 YYNGEE come from the germline V gene. V shed 4 bases and J 8 bases; nucleotides not matched to a gene: 5. CDR3 length: 14 amino acids.

The genes are TRBV5-4 and TRBJ2-3, with D tentatively TRBD2 (5 bases). Germline V lookup: CDR1 SGHNT, CDR2 YYREEE (reference sequence). The CDR3 extends over 13 amino acids. Trimming shortened V by 4 bases and J by 0 bases, and 6 bases separated the two germline ends. The CDR3 loop is CASSPGSTDTQYF. The CDR3 DNA reads as TGTGCCAGCAGCCCGGGGAGCACAGATACGCAGTATTTT. Combining the CDR3 with reference TRBV5-4 and TRBJ2-3 gives the whole variable domain ETGVTQSPTHLIKTRGQQVTLRCSSQSGHNTVSWYQQALGQGPQFIFQYYREEENGRGNFPPRFSGLQFPNYSSELNVNALELDDSALYLCASSPGSTDTQYFGPGTRLTVL.

The chain joins TRBV19 to TRBJ1-5; D remains unclear. The CDR3 is 12 amino acids. V was cut by 8 bases and J by 7 bases, with 12 bases left in between. Germline CDR1 is LNHDA and CDR2 is SQIVND (reference sequence). Here the CDR3 reads CASARGPQPQHF. CDR3 nucleotide sequence: TGTGCCAGTGCCCGGGGTCCACAGCCCCAGCATTTT.

This chain uses TRBV15 with TRBJ1-5; D may be TRBD1 (6 bases). The germline V and J ends were trimmed by 1 base and 7 bases, with 14 bases remaining between them. Germline V gene data show CDR1 as LNHNV and CDR2 as YYDKDF (reference sequence). CDR3 length: 15 residues. DNA of the CDR3: TGTGCCACCAGCAGAGTAGCCGGGGGCTACCAGCCCCAGCATTTT. Protein product: CATSRVAGGYQPQHF. The full variable domain, in which reference TRBV15 and TRBJ1-5 provide the parts outside the CDR3, is DAMVIQNPRYQVTQFGKPVTLSCSQTLNHNVMYWYQQKSSQAPKLLFHYYDKDFNNEADTPDNFQSRRPNTSFCFLDIRSPGLGDTAMYLCATSRVAGGYQPQHFGDGTRLSIL.

The V gene is TRBV19, the J gene TRBJ2-5; 10 bases align to TRBD2. V shed 6 bases, J shed 5 bases, and the junction held 6 bases outside the gene matches. Per germline, CDR1 LNHDA and CDR2 SQIVND (reference sequence). This CDR3 region has 14 residues. Here the CDR3 reads CASRASGGYETQYF. The CDR3, as DNA: TGTGCCAGTAGAGCTAGCGGGGGTTATGAGACCCAGTACTTC.

The chain combines TRBV28 with TRBJ1-2, with 7 bases matching TRBD1. The CDR3 consists of 13 residues. The V gene's germline CDR1 is MDHEN and CDR2 SYDVKM. The trim removed 5 bases at V and 4 bases at J, leaving 4 bases unmatched. CDR3: CASSRTGSYGYTF. CDR3 sequence (DNA): TGTGCCAGCAGTCGGACAGGCTCCTATGGCTACACCTTC.